These 5 T cell receptor beta chains were all obtained from the same sample, sequenced in a study of blood T cell repertoires in COVID-19. Assay used: immunoSEQ multiplex PCR; TCRdb lists only in-frame clones, some missing. The sample includes under 75,000 clones, 83% of them seen just once. Sample: peripheral blood. The source of these receptors is a human donor in a cohort sampled during active COVID-19.

The table lists this clone with a few counts. The J gene is TRBJ1-3, the V gene TRBV10-3; 7 nucleotides line up with TRBD1. Germline-derived CDR1 and CDR2 are ENHRY and SYGVKD. This CDR3 is built from 14 residues. Losses at the gene ends were 3 bases for V and 3 bases for J; bases not matched to a gene: 2. CDR3 amino acids: CAISDSGGGNTIYF. The CDR3 bases are TGTGCCATCAGTGACTCAGGGGGTGGAAACACCATATATTTT.

This chain connects TRBV7-9 to TRBJ2-4; D remains unclear. The germline V and J ends were trimmed by 5 bases and 8 bases, with 13 bases remaining between them. The CDR3 runs to 13 residues. Germline CDR1 is SEHNR and CDR2 is FQNEAQ (reference sequence). This chain's CDR3 is CASSPPGTDIQYF. Written as DNA, the CDR3 is TGTGCCAGCAGCCCCCCAGGTACGGACATTCAGTACTTC.

The table lists this clone with a few counts. V and J are TRBV19 and TRBJ1-1; maybe TRBD1 (6 bases). V lost 2 bases, J lost 5 bases, and 9 bases lay in between. This CDR3 is 13 amino acids long. Germline lookup yields CDR1 LNHDA and CDR2 SQIVND (reference sequence). CDR3: CASSIRGGTEAFF. The CDR3 DNA reads as TGTGCCAGTAGTATAAGGGGGGGTACTGAAGCTTTCTTT. The full variable domain, rest sourced from reference TRBV19 and TRBJ1-1, is DGGITQSPKYLFRKEGQNVTLSCEQNLNHDAMYWYRQDPGQGLRLIYYSQIVNDFQKGDIAEGYSVSREKKESFPLTVTSAQKNPTAFYLCASSIRGGTEAFFGQGTRLTVV.

The chain recombines TRBV2 with TRBJ1-1; the D gene is possibly TRBD1 (6 bases). Germline-derived CDR1 and CDR2 are SNHLY and FYNNEI. CDR3 size: 13 residues. V was pared by 7 bases and J by 10 bases, with 19 bases between. CDR3 sequence (DNA): TGTGCCAGCATTCGAAGGGGGGGGGAAAGAGCTTTCTTT. Residues: CASIRRGGERAFF.

This clone has just a few counts. This chain connects TRBV6-5 to TRBJ2-7, with D possibly being TRBD2 (5 bases). The V gene's germline CDR1 is MNHEY and CDR2 SVGAGI. The CDR3 is 13 residues long. V gave up 2 bases and J gave up 7 bases, with 12 bases separating them. The CDR3 spells CASSYTQRGEQYF. As DNA, the CDR3 is TGTGCCAGCAGTTACACGCAGAGAGGGGAGCAGTACTTC.